Presented here are 19 T cell receptor beta chains from one specimen sequenced in a study of siplizumab effects on memory and regulatory T cells. Data came from immunoSEQ multiplex PCR; TCRdb stores just in-frame clones and leaves some out. The repertoire holds over 80,000 clones, about nine tenths seen once, with about 1.4% in the top ten. The specimen sequenced was Tregs sorted from blood. The source is a human donor in good health.

The chain employs TRBV7-7 and TRBJ2-5, with D possibly called TRBD1 or TRBD2 (5 bases each). The V end was cut by 5 bases, the J end by 5 bases, with 18 bases between. Germline V gene lookup returns CDR1 SSHAT and CDR2 FNYEAQ (reference sequence). The CDR3 totals 15 residues. This CDR3 reads CASSPGTSNGETQYF. The CDR3 DNA is TGTGCCAGCAGCCCCGGGACGTCAAACGGGGAGACCCAGTACTTC. Looking up the rest from reference TRBV7-7 and TRBJ2-5 gives the full variable domain: GAGVSQSPRYKVTKRGQDVTLRCDPISSHATLYWYQQALGQGPEFLTYFNYEAQPDKSGLPSDRFSAERPEGSISTLTIQRTEQRDSAMYRCASSPGTSNGETQYFGPGTRLLVL.

The V call is TRBV6-5, the J call TRBJ1-2; D uncertain. Germline V gene data show CDR1 as MNHEY and CDR2 as SVGAGI. The CDR3 contains 11 residues. V lost 6 bases, J lost 4 bases, and 6 bases lay in between. The CDR3 bases are TGTGCCAGCAGCAACTTCTATGGCTACACCTTC. Amino acids: CASSNFYGYTF.

The genes are TRBV6-4 and TRBJ2-1; TRBD2 aligns across 7 bases. Looked up from germline, CDR1 is MRHNA and CDR2 is SNTAGT. With 3 bases clipped from V and 11 bases from J, the junction kept 7 bases outside the gene matches. This CDR3 contains 13 residues. The chain's CDR3 is CASSEQSGTKQFF. The CDR3 nucleotides read TGTGCCAGCAGTGAACAGTCCGGGACTAAGCAGTTCTTC.

The V and J genes are TRBV6-7 and TRBJ1-2, with 7 bases lining up with TRBD1. TRBV6-7 belongs to the ORF category, with a function that is uncertain. Trimming cost V 2 bases and J 7 bases; bases outside gene matches: 10. CDR3 length equals 15 residues. The CDR3 here is CASSYLFTGAGGYTF. The CDR3 DNA reads as TGTGCCAGCAGTTACCTCTTTACAGGGGCGGGTGGCTACACCTTC.

The CDR3 DNA sequence: TGCGCCAGCAGCTTGGGCCCCAGGACCGAAGAGACCCAGTACTTC. Amino acids: CASSLGPRTEETQYF. This chain connects TRBV5-1 to TRBJ2-5, with no clear D. Germline CDR1 is SGHRS and CDR2 is YFSETQ. Trimming stripped 0 bases from V and 3 bases from J, with 12 bases between. This CDR3 comprises 15 residues.

This clone was detected once. The gene calls are TRBV6-5 and TRBJ2-7; D may be TRBD2 (6 bases). The CDR3 contains 14 residues. Germline V CDR1 and CDR2: MNHEY, SVGAGI. With 6 bases removed from V and 4 bases from J, the gap between germline ends came to 16 bases. DNA for the CDR3: TGTGCCAGCAGCCGCGGACTAACTAGTTACGAGCAGTACTTC. This encodes CASSRGLTSYEQYF.

The CDR3 region is CASSPLAVQDLYNSPLHF. Here the CDR3 DNA reads TGCGCCAGCAGCCCCCTCGCGGTACAGGACCTCTATAATTCACCCCTCCACTTT. The rearrangement uses TRBV4-1 and TRBJ1-6, with TRBD1 as a possible D gene (5 bases). V lost 4 bases to trimming and J lost 3 bases, with 19 bases between them. The CDR3 has 18 amino acids. The germline V gene encodes CDR1 MGHRA and CDR2 YSYEKL.

This clone was seen a few times. Sequence at one end of the junction differs from germline and may be a read error. The chain combines TRBV7-9 with TRBJ1-2, with 8 bases aligning to TRBD1. This CDR3 has 11 amino acids. CDR1 and CDR2 from the germline V gene are SEHNR and FQNEAQ (reference sequence). CDR3 protein: CASSRQDRAAF. Written as DNA, the CDR3 is TGTGCCAGCAGCCGCCAGGACAGGGCAGCCTTC.

This clone was counted between two and nine times. The J gene is TRBJ1-5, the V gene TRBV27; D gene unclear. Germline V gives CDR1 MNHEY, CDR2 SMNVEV (reference sequence). The V end lost 3 bases, the J end lost 0 bases, and 12 bases lay between the germline ends. The CDR3 sequence is 16 residues long. CDR3 sequence reads: CASSLAGAYSNQPQHF. Here the CDR3 DNA reads TGTGCCAGCAGTTTGGCGGGAGCGTATAGCAATCAGCCCCAGCATTTT.

The chain has TRBV6-6 and TRBJ2-1, with a weak D call TRBD1 (5 bases). This CDR3 is built from 14 residues. The V end lost 6 bases, the J end lost 12 bases, and 21 bases lay between the germline ends. The V gene's germline CDR1 is MNHNY and CDR2 SVGAGI (reference sequence). The CDR3 region has the DNA TGTGCCAGCAGCCCTCCACCCCCCATCAGGGCGCAGTTCTTC. Translating it yields CASSPPPPIRAQFF.

The table lists this clone with a count of one. The rearrangement links TRBV18 to TRBJ1-1; D gene uncertain. V was clipped by 2 bases and J by 7 bases, with 8 bases between them. Germline V gene sequence: CDR1 KGHSH, CDR2 LQKENI. CDR3 length: 12 amino acids. In nucleotides, the CDR3 is TGTGCCAGCTCACCAGTGGCGAGTGAAGCTTTCTTT. Protein sequence: CASSPVASEAFF.

The chain has TRBV19 and TRBJ1-2; possibly TRBD1 for D (5 bases). Germline assignment: CDR1 LNHDA and CDR2 SQIVND (reference sequence). This CDR3 region has 13 residues. The V gene lost 3 bases and the J gene lost 8 bases, with 13 bases spanning the gap. The CDR3 protein is CASSITREGGYTF. CDR3 in DNA: TGTGCCAGTAGTATTACCAGAGAGGGGGGCTACACCTTC.

There are a few counts of this clone. In the same sample, other DNA sequences code for this CDR3. This sequence joins TRBV18 and TRBJ1-2; D not resolved. The germline gives CDR1 KGHSH, CDR2 LQKENI. Trimming pared 6 bases from V and 0 bases from J, leaving 8 bases between. CDR3 size: 13 residues. This chain's CDR3 is CASSPETNYGYTF. The CDR3 DNA follows: TGTGCCAGCTCCCCCGAAACTAACTATGGCTACACCTTC.

The chain couples TRBV11-2 to TRBJ2-3; 15 bases match TRBD2. CDR3 length equals 17 residues. The V gene end was trimmed by 7 bases and the J gene end by 4 bases; junction bases not matched to a gene: 9. Germline lookup yields CDR1 SGHAT and CDR2 FQNNGV. Here the CDR3 reads CASTGLAGGNFADTQYF. The CDR3 DNA reads TGTGCCAGCACTGGACTAGCGGGGGGGAATTTCGCAGATACGCAGTATTTT.

This chain joins TRBV13 and TRBJ2-2, with D maybe TRBD1 (6 bases). CDR1 and CDR2 from the germline V gene are PRHDT and FYEKMQ (reference sequence). Trimming removed 6 bases at V and 0 bases at J, with 11 bases between. This CDR3 has 15 residues. Here the CDR3 reads CASRRGGANTGELFF. In DNA, the CDR3 is TGTGCCAGCAGAAGAGGGGGAGCGAACACCGGGGAGCTGTTTTTT. The variable domain in full, with the rest retrieved from reference TRBV13 and TRBJ2-2, is AAGVIQSPRHLIKEKRETATLKCYPIPRHDTVYWYQQGPGQDPQFLISFYEKMQSDKGSIPDRFSAQQFSDYHSELNMSSLELGDSALYFCASRRGGANTGELFFGEGSRLTVL.

This chain connects TRBV28 to TRBJ1-2, with D tentatively TRBD1 (5 bases). V dropped 5 bases and J dropped 4 bases, with 14 bases sitting between them. This CDR3 has 14 residues. Germline values: CDR1 MDHEN, CDR2 SYDVKM. The DNA of the CDR3 is TGTGCCAGCAGTGTGCGGGGGGGAACCTATGGCTACACCTTC. Protein: CASSVRGGTYGYTF.

V usage is TRBV5-1 and J usage is TRBJ2-5; 16 bases are shared with TRBD2. V lost 4 bases and J lost 1; bases outside the gene matches: 4. Germline assignment: CDR1 SGHRS and CDR2 YFSETQ. There are 17 residues in the CDR3. As DNA, the CDR3 is TGCGCCAGCAGCCCAGGGACTAGCGGGGGGGGCCAAGAGACCCAGTACTTC. Translating gives CASSPGTSGGGQETQYF.

This clone was recorded only once. V usage is TRBV7-2 and J usage is TRBJ1-6; D not certain. The germline V and J ends were trimmed by 10 bases and 13 bases, with 14 bases remaining between them. Germline V gene data show CDR1 as SGHTA and CDR2 as FQGNSA. This CDR3 is 11 amino acids long. In DNA form, the CDR3 reads TGTGCCACCGGAAATTTGGTGCCCCTCCACTTT. Amino acid sequence: CATGNLVPLHF.

This clone was observed a handful of times. V and J are TRBV27 and TRBJ1-4; TRBD1 agrees at 9 bases. In germline, CDR1 is MNHEY, CDR2 SMNVEV (reference sequence). V was clipped by 7 bases and J by 7 bases; unmatched bases: 7. The CDR3 sequence is 14 residues long. CDR3 sequence (DNA): TGTGCCAGCAAGAAACAGGGGGCGGTTGAAAAACTGTTTTTT. This codes for CASKKQGAVEKLFF.